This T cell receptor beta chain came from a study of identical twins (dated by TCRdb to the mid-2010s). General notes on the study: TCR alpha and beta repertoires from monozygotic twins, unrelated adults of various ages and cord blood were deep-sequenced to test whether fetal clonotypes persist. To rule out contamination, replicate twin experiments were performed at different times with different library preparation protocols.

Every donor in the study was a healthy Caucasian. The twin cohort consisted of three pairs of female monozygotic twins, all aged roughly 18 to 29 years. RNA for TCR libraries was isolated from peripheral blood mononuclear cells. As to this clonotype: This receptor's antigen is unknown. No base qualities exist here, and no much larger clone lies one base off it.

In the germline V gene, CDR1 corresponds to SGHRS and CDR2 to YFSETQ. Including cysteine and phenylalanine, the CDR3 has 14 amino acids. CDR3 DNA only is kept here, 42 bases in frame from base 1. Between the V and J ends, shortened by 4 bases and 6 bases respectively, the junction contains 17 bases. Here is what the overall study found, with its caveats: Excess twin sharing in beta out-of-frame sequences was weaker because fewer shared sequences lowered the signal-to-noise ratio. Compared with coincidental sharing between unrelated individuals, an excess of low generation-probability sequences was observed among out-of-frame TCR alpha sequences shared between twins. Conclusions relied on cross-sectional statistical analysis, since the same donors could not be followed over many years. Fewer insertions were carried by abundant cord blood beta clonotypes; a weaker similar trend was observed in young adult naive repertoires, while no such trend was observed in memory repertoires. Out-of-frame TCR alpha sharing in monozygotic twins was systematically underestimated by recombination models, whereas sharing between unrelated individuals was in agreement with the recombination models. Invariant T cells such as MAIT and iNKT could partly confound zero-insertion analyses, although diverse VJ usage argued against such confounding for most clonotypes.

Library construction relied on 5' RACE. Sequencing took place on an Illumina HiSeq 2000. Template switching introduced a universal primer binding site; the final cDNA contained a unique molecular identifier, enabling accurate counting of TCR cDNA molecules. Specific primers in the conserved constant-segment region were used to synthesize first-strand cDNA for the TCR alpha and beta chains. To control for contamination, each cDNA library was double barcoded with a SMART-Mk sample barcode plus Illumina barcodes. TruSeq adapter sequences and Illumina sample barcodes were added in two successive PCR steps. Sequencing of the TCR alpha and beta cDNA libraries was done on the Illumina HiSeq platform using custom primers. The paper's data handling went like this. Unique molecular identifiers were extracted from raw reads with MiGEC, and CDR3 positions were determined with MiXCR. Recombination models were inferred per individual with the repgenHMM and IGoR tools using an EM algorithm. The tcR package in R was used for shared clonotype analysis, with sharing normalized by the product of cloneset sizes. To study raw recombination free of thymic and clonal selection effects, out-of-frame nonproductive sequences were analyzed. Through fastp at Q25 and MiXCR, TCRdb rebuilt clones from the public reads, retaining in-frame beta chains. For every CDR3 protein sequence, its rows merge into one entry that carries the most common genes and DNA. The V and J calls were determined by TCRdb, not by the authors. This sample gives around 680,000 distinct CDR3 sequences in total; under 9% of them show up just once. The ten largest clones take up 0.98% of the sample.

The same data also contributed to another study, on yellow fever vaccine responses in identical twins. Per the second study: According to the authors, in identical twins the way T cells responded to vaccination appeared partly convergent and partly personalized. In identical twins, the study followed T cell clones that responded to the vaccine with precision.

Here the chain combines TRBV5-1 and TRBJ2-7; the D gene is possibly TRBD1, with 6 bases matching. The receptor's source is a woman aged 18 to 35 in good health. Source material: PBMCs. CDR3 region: CASSPEQGPLEQYF. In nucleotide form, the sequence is TGCGCCAGCAGCCCGGAACAGGGCCCTCTCGAGCAGTACTTC.